These 3 T cell receptor beta chains originate from one sample sequenced in a study of cytomegalovirus exposure and HLA in healthy donors. The study ran its PCR with 60 Vbeta and 13 Jbeta primers. Using immunoSEQ multiplex PCR, the repertoire was profiled, and TCRdb retains in-frame clones only, with some absent. The table includes roughly 110,000 clones, 77% detected once. The sample consisted of PBMCs. The receptors derive from a man aged 40-50 years in good health and CMV-seropositive.

On this clone: A read error may produce the germline difference seen at one junction end. This CDR3 is CASSPPVSSGGAKNSQYF. Written as DNA, the CDR3 is TGTGCCAGCTCACCACCGGTTTCTAGCGGGGGGGCCAAAAACAGTCAGTACTTC. The genes are TRBV18 and TRBJ2-4, with 12 nucleotides matching TRBD2. The CDR3 runs to 18 residues. The germline V gene encodes CDR1 KGHSH and CDR2 LQKENI.

In the case of this clone: Other DNA sequences in this sample translate to the same CDR3. The chain has TRBV28 and TRBJ1-2, with 8 bases lining up with TRBD1. CDR3 size: 14 residues. Losses at the gene ends were 5 bases for V and 0 bases for J; bases not matched to a gene: 2. Germline V gene lookup returns CDR1 MDHEN and CDR2 SYDVKM. As DNA, the CDR3 is TGTGCCAGCAGTACGGGACAGGCTAACTATGGCTACACCTTC. Translation gives CASSTGQANYGYTF.

The chain couples TRBV11-2 to TRBJ1-6; D may be TRBD1 (5 bases). V lost 6 bases to trimming and J lost 8 bases, with 14 bases between them. CDR3 length: 14 residues. From germline, CDR1 is SGHAT and CDR2 FQNNGV. CDR3 protein: CASRSGGGDSPLHF. In DNA form, the CDR3 reads TGTGCCAGCAGATCCGGGGGGGGTGATTCACCCCTCCACTTT.